This is a list of T cell receptor beta chains from one sample in a study of blood T cell repertoires in COVID-19. Profiled with immunoSEQ multiplex PCR; TCRdb holds only in-frame clones, not every one. The sample consists of some 340,000 clones, 90% to 95% of them appearing once. The sequenced material came from PBMCs or T cells enriched from blood (not recorded which). Receptors were obtained from a young woman who had been exposed to COVID-19. Each CDR3 is given with its conserved first and last residue. Expanded clones are given a class, and other clones once, few, many or no size at all.

CASSLGTSGGPMGTQYF,TRBJ2-5,TRBV7-9,-
CASRIQGWQETQYF,TRBJ2-5,TRBV5-1,-
CASKGASVRNTEAFF,TRBJ1-1,TRBV25-1,-
CASSQVSRGGRRETQYF,TRBJ2-5,TRBV14,-
CATATGKVAGELFF,TRBJ2-2,TRBV19,-
CASSSYSTGGYGGYTF,TRBJ1-2,TRBV27,-
CASSRTDLDYGYTF,TRBJ1-2,TRBV18,once
CASMGRANYGYTF,TRBJ1-2,TRBV6-5,-
CASRDDRSSYNEQFF,TRBJ2-1,TRBV13,-
CASSRKDRGAGELFF,TRBJ2-2,TRBV11-3,-
CASSRLPSAGNTIYF,TRBJ1-3,TRBV7-9,-
CASSLGGSTDTQYF,TRBJ2-3,TRBV5-1,-
CASSAYRTGGYTF,TRBJ1-2,TRBV28,once
CASSLMGTGARDTQYF,TRBJ2-3,TRBV7-2,-
CASSGGQPIYNEQFF,TRBJ2-1,TRBV5-1,-
CASSETAEANVLTF,TRBJ2-6,TRBV6-1,-
CASSLGASRGTEAFF,TRBJ1-1,TRBV7-9,-
CASSDSGQGYGYTF,TRBJ1-2,TRBV6-4,-
CAISKAQDEQYF,TRBJ2-7,TRBV10-3,-
CASSYRVDHSPLHF,TRBJ1-6,TRBV2,once
CASSQAGGYGYTF,TRBJ1-2,TRBV4-2,once
CASSASGQGVGYTF,TRBJ1-2,TRBV9,-
CASSRNGNTIYF,TRBJ1-3,TRBV6-5,-
CASSGDRGPFNFYEQYF,TRBJ2-7,TRBV6-1,-
CASMSGGALETQYF,TRBJ2-5,TRBV5-1,-
CASSPGWPEAFF,TRBJ1-1,TRBV19,-
CASRDQDYTEAFF,TRBJ1-1,TRBV12-3/TRBV12-4,few
CASSLKWSGATSGNTIYF,TRBJ1-3,TRBV7-9,-
CASSPGGARTGELFF,TRBJ2-2,TRBV5-5,-
CASSLFRTGVYYEQYF,TRBJ2-7,TRBV27,-
CASSLDRGGETQYF,TRBJ2-5,TRBV7-3,-
CASSYRGGTEAFF,TRBJ1-1,TRBV11-2,-
CASSLLPQGARSPLHF,TRBJ1-6,TRBV27,-
CASSWGGEAFF,TRBJ1-1,TRBV5-4,-
CSASGGQGETYEQYF,TRBJ2-7,TRBV20-1,-
CASSANRGMNTEAFF,TRBJ1-1,TRBV7-2,-
CASSYSRTGYNEQFF,TRBJ2-1,TRBV27,-
CASRAAGVSGNTIYF,TRBJ1-3,TRBV6-9,-
CASSPGQLAYGYTF,TRBJ1-2,TRBV5-6,-
CASSRRDRDTGELFF,TRBJ2-2,TRBV6-5,-
CASSKRGGQETQYF,TRBJ2-5,TRBV28,-
CASSEGPDQPQHF,TRBJ1-5,TRBV9,-
CASSLLGTVNYGYTF,TRBJ1-2,TRBV4-1,-
CASSYRGGDGYTF,TRBJ1-2,TRBV12-3/TRBV12-4,once
CASSHLEGDHQPQHF,TRBJ1-5,TRBV4-1,once
CATRFLLAGGAGTQYF,TRBJ2-3,TRBV24-1,-
CASSLGTGREKLFF,TRBJ1-4,TRBV2,-
CASTSSSNQPQHF,TRBJ1-5,TRBV12-3/TRBV12-4,-
CASSWGDYGYTF,TRBJ1-2,TRBV28,-
CASSPGGIDSPLHF,TRBJ1-6,TRBV18,-
CSARGVYEQYF,TRBJ2-7,TRBV20-1,-
CASSLMALSGNTEAFF,TRBJ1-1,TRBV7-2,-
CASRGAANTEAFF,TRBJ1-1,TRBV5-1,once